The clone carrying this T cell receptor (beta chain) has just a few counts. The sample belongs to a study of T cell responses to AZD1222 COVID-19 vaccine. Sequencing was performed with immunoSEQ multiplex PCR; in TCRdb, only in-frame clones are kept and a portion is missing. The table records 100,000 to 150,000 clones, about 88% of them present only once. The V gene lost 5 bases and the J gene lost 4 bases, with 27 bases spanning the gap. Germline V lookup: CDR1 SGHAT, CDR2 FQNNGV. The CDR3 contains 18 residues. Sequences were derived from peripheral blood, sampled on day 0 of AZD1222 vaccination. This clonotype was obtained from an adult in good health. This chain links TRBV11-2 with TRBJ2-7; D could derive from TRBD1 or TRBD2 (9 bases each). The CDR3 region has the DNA TGTGCCAGCAGCCCGCGGGGGGGGCCTCGGACAGGGGATTACGAGCAGTACTTC. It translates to CASSPRGGPRTGDYEQYF.